This T cell receptor (beta chain) was sequenced during a study of blood T cell repertoires in COVID-19 (TCRdb year 2020). For context, the study as a whole: Samples covering the acute and convalescent phases of COVID-19 were provided by collaborators in the United States, Italy and Spain. The material from the prospective study consisted of cDNA or gDNA derived from T cells, B-cell-depleted T cells, or PBMCs. The repertoires were made available in a free public database intended to serve as a resource for research on the immune response to SARS-CoV-2. Deeply sampled blood TCRbeta repertoires from subjects exposed to, actively infected with, or recovered from COVID-19 were included in the dataset. Samples were obtained from the ongoing ImmuneRACE study (first 160 participants) and from over 1,000 subjects provided by 6 global collaborators. A de-identified subject ID, COVID-19 status, age in years and sex were almost always included in the sample metadata. Where available, HLA class I and class II types were obtained from metadata supplied by the sample provider rather than from assay-based typing.

The CDR3, cysteine through phenylalanine, is 13 amino acids long. Only the CDR3 part of the read is kept: 39 bases, read in frame from the first base. V lost 0 bases and J lost 7 bases; the stretch between them is 10 bases long. Taken from the germline V gene (reference sequence), the CDR1 and CDR2 loops are SGHNT and YYREEE. TCRbeta CDR3 regions were amplified from genomic DNA by means of the immunoSEQ Assay, a bias-controlled multiplex PCR. From the authors' description of their analysis: The number of nucleated cells in each sample was estimated from the amplification of reference gene primers within the assay. To quantify the absolute abundance of each unique TCRbeta CDR3 rearrangement, sequence reads were collapsed and filtered. Productive Simpson clonality was computed per sample as the square root of Simpson's diversity index over productive rearrangements. Imported from immuneACCESS, the table was reduced by TCRdb to in-frame sequences with V and J called. These copies leave out some clones; in studies compared against another copy, an unresolved V gene accounts for under half, and the cause of the remainder is not known. Clone size and V and J calls were adopted from that table, with D and trimming inferred from the DNA. The sample table shows some 100,000 clones, and 70% to 90% are seen once. The ten largest clones represent about 7.4% of the sample.

As regards this clone: Its recognized antigen is unknown. No quality values exist for individual bases; no much larger clone is one base distant.

Another Seattle source contributed samples from volunteer blood donors who had recovered from COVID-19. Collaborating institutions collected whole blood in K2EDTA tubes following their own protocols. For TCRbeta analysis, collaborators shipped samples as frozen whole blood, isolated PBMCs, or DNA extracted from either of those sample types. What the work shows at the level of the full study, not this receptor alone: The amount of clinical and demographic metadata varied by source and participant and was provided uncurated.

Sequencing was carried out using peripheral blood. This chain is built from TRBV5-4 and TRBJ1-2, with TRBD1 as a weak D call on 5 bases. The receptor comes from an older man who had recovered from COVID-19. The CDR3 protein is CASSLGGSSGYTF. The nucleotide sequence is given as TGTGCCAGCAGCTTGGGGGGCTCGAGTGGCTACACCTTC.